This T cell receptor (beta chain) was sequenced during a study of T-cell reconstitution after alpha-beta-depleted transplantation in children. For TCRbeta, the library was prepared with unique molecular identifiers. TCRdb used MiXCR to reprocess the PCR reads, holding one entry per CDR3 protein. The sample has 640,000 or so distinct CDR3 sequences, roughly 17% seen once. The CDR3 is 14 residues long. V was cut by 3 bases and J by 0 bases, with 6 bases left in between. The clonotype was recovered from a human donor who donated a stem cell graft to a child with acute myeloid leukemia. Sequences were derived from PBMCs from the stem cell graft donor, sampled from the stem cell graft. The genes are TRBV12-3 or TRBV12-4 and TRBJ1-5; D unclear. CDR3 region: CASSFEYSNQPQHF. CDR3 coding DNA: TGTGCCAGCAGTTTTGAGTATAGCAATCAGCCCCAGCATTTT.